A selection of T cell receptor beta chains follows, all from one sample in a study of T cells in localized non-small cell lung cancer. Profiling relied on immunoSEQ multiplex PCR, and the TCRdb table lists in-frame clones only, not all of them. The sample lists approximately 47,000 clones, more than 85% seen once, with 2.5% in the top ten. Sequenced here: PBMCs, sampled before any cancer treatment. Receptors were obtained from a man aged 40 to 75 with stage II lung adenocarcinoma. The CDR3 runs from the conserved cysteine through the conserved F or W. The D gene is left open where the match is weak. Rows may omit the clone size; those that give it use once, few, many or a size class.

v_gene,abundance,d_gene,j_gene,CDR3aa,CDR3nt
TRBV27,-,-,TRBJ2-5,CASSLSDRVQETQYF,TGTGCCAGCAGTTTATCGGACAGAGTCCAAGAGACCCAGTACTTC
TRBV7-6,once,-,TRBJ1-1,CASSPSRIGPNTEAFF,TGTGCCAGCAGCCCAAGCCGGATCGGGCCGAACACTGAAGCTTTCTTT
TRBV30,-,TRBD1,TRBJ1-4,CAWSLDRGYPRTNEKLFF,TGTGCCTGGAGCTTGGACAGGGGCTACCCTAGAACTAATGAAAAACTGTTTTTT
TRBV6-5,-,-,TRBJ1-6,CATKTGLDSPLHF,TGTGCCACTAAAACAGGATTAGATTCACCCCTCCACTTT
TRBV27,-,TRBD1,TRBJ2-7,CASSLPGGEQYF,TGTGCCAGCAGTTTACCAGGGGGCGAGCAGTACTTC
TRBV11-2,-,-,TRBJ1-1,CASTLADHTEAFF,TGTGCCAGCACCCTCGCAGACCACACTGAAGCTTTCTTT
TRBV2,-,-,TRBJ1-2,CASRSDRRNYGYTF,TGTGCCAGCAGGTCGGACAGACGGAACTATGGCTACACCTTC
TRBV7-2,-,TRBD2,TRBJ2-5,CASSAAGDWGETQYF,TGTGCCAGCAGCGCCGCGGGGGATTGGGGAGAGACCCAGTACTTC
TRBV5-4,-,-,TRBJ1-4,CASSSATNEKLFF,TGTGCCAGCAGCTCTGCAACTAATGAAAAACTGTTTTTT
TRBV6-1,-,-,TRBJ1-2,CASRSWSQPAYGYTF,TGTGCCAGCAGGTCCTGGTCACAACCCGCCTATGGCTACACCTTC
TRBV7-2,once,-,TRBJ1-5,CASSPKWPARDNQPQHF,TGTGCCAGCAGCCCCAAGTGGCCTGCCAGGGACAATCAGCCCCAGCATTTT
TRBV2,-,-,TRBJ2-6,CASRAPGSGANVLTF,TGTGCCAGCAGGGCACCAGGCTCTGGGGCCAACGTCCTGACTTTC
TRBV28,once,-,TRBJ2-1,CASSLTALEQFF,TGTGCCAGCAGTTTGACGGCCCTAGAGCAGTTCTTC
TRBV5-8,-,TRBD1,TRBJ1-1,CASSRRGLLNTEAFF,TGTGCCAGCAGCCGGAGGGGGCTCTTGAACACTGAAGCTTTCTTT
TRBV27,-,TRBD1,TRBJ1-4,CASSKSWTGEREKLFF,TGTGCCAGCAGTAAATCCTGGACAGGGGAGAGGGAAAAACTGTTTTTT
TRBV7-9,-,-,TRBJ1-1,CASSLPSQVPGRMNTEAFF,TGTGCCAGCAGCTTACCATCCCAGGTCCCGGGACGTATGAACACTGAAGCTTTCTTT
TRBV6-1,once,-,TRBJ1-2,CASSETSHGYGYTF,TGTGCCAGCAGTGAGACCTCACATGGGTATGGCTACACCTTC
TRBV7-3,-,TRBD1,TRBJ2-5,CASSEQGETQYF,TGTGCCAGCAGCGAACAGGGGGAGACCCAGTACTTC
TRBV6-5,-,-,TRBJ1-1,CASSHRDDRYEAFF,TGTGCCAGCAGTCACCGGGACGACCGTTATGAAGCTTTCTTT
TRBV4-2,-,-,TRBJ2-5,CASSQGGTQYF,TGTGCCAGCAGCCAAGGGGGGACCCAGTACTTC
TRBV19,-,-,TRBJ1-1,CASSITAPRQGWVTEAFF,TGTGCCAGTAGTATTACGGCCCCCAGGCAAGGGTGGGTGACTGAAGCTTTCTTT
TRBV6-5,-,-,TRBJ1-2,CASSYSTGPFRSGYTF,TGTGCCAGCAGTTACTCCACGGGACCTTTCAGGAGTGGCTACACCTTC
TRBV19,-,TRBD1,TRBJ1-1,CATSQGARGGEAFF,TGTGCCACCAGCCAGGGGGCGCGGGGAGGTGAAGCTTTCTTT
TRBV7-9,once,-,TRBJ1-2,CASSPGSILYYGYTF,TGTGCCAGCAGCCCGGGGTCCATCCTATACTATGGCTACACCTTC
TRBV18,-,-,TRBJ1-1,CASSPGQTNTEAFF,TGTGCCAGCTCACCCGGACAAACGAACACTGAAGCTTTCTTT
TRBV30,-,-,TRBJ2-6,CAWSVGAGANVLTF,TGTGCCTGGAGTGTAGGGGCCGGGGCCAACGTCCTGACTTTC
TRBV5-1,-,-,TRBJ1-1,CASSPDGGKKNTEAFF,TGCGCCAGCAGCCCCGATGGGGGGAAGAAGAACACTGAAGCTTTCTTT
TRBV30,-,-,TRBJ2-3,CARNQAVGDTQYF,TGTGCCCGTAATCAAGCGGTGGGAGATACGCAGTATTTT
TRBV5-4,-,-,TRBJ2-2,CASSLRGSGELFF,TGTGCCAGCAGCTTGCGGGGGTCGGGGGAGCTGTTTTTT
TRBV2,-,-,TRBJ1-2,CASVLDSRYTF,TGTGCCAGCGTCCTGGACAGTCGCTACACCTTC
TRBV19,once,-,TRBJ1-1,CATSGGVMNTEAFF,TGTGCCACGTCGGGGGGGGTGATGAACACTGAAGCTTTCTTT
TRBV6-1,few,-,TRBJ1-1,CASSEIQRGLNTEAFF,TGTGCCAGCAGTGAAATTCAAAGGGGTTTAAACACTGAAGCTTTCTTT
TRBV19,-,-,TRBJ1-2,CASSTPADRPVLNYGYTF,TGTGCCAGTAGTACCCCCGCGGACAGACCCGTTCTTAACTATGGCTACACCTTC
TRBV7-9,once,TRBD2,TRBJ2-7,CASSPMGGGADEQYF,TGTGCCAGCAGCCCAATGGGCGGGGGGGCAGACGAGCAGTACTTC
TRBV7-9,-,TRBD1,TRBJ1-5,CASGDRAGQPQHF,TGTGCCAGCGGCGACAGGGCGGGTCAGCCCCAGCATTTT
TRBV6-5,-,-,TRBJ2-5,CASSPKGGEETQYF,TGTGCCAGCAGTCCTAAAGGGGGAGAAGAGACCCAGTACTTC
TRBV5-1,-,-,TRBJ2-1,CASSLGRGSYEQFF,TGCGCCAGCAGCTTGGGAAGGGGTTCGTATGAGCAGTTCTTC
TRBV7-8,-,TRBD2,TRBJ2-1,CASSPMGTNNEQFF,TGTGCCAGCAGCCCGATGGGGACTAACAATGAGCAGTTCTTC
TRBV2,few,-,TRBJ2-2,CASSGDAGELFF,TGTGCCAGCAGTGGAGACGCCGGGGAGCTGTTTTTT
TRBV6-6,once,-,TRBJ2-2,CASSPSAPRNTGELFF,TGTGCCAGCAGTCCCTCGGCCCCGAGGAACACCGGGGAGCTGTTTTTT
TRBV27,few,TRBD1,TRBJ2-7,CASSLGTGSYEQYF,TGTGCCAGCAGTTTAGGGACAGGGTCCTACGAGCAGTACTTC
TRBV6-5,-,-,TRBJ2-7,CASSYTKLTSSYEQYF,TGTGCCAGCAGTTACACTAAACTCACGAGCTCCTACGAGCAGTACTTC
TRBV5-6,few,TRBD1,TRBJ1-3,CASSFGPQGAGNTIYF,TGTGCCAGCAGCTTTGGTCCCCAGGGGGCCGGAAACACCATATATTTT
TRBV30,-,TRBD2,TRBJ2-1,CAWSRTSEYNEQFF,TGTGCCTGGAGTAGGACTAGCGAATACAATGAGCAGTTCTTC
TRBV12-5,-,-,TRBJ2-6,CASAPPGMSSGANVLTF,TGTGCTAGTGCTCCCCCAGGGATGAGCTCTGGGGCCAACGTCCTGACTTTC
TRBV11-2,-,-,TRBJ2-5,CASSLAWTGETQYF,TGTGCCAGCAGCTTAGCGTGGACGGGAGAGACCCAGTACTTC
TRBV6-1,-,TRBD1,TRBJ1-2,CASSPRDRDYGYTF,TGTGCCAGCAGTCCCCGGGACAGGGACTATGGCTACACCTTC
TRBV5-8,once,-,TRBJ2-1,CASIYAEQFF,TGTGCCAGCATCTACGCTGAGCAGTTCTTC
TRBV7-9,-,-,TRBJ2-6,CASSVDHSGANVLTF,TGTGCCAGCAGCGTAGATCACTCTGGGGCCAACGTCCTGACTTTC
TRBV6-5,-,-,TRBJ2-2,CASSYGDTGELFF,TGTGCCAGCAGTTACGGGGACACCGGGGAGCTGTTTTTT
TRBV5-1,-,TRBD2,TRBJ2-5,CASSLSGAQETQYF,TGCGCCAGCAGCTTAAGCGGGGCTCAAGAGACCCAGTACTTC
TRBV5-6,-,TRBD1,TRBJ1-5,CASSWGQGHQPQHF,TGTGCCAGCAGCTGGGGACAGGGGCATCAGCCCCAGCATTTT
TRBV7-8,-,-,TRBJ1-5,CASSLTGGQPQHF,TGTGCCAGCAGCCTTACGGGCGGTCAGCCCCAGCATTTT
TRBV5-1,-,-,TRBJ2-7,CASSLWGRTGSYEQYF,TGCGCCAGCAGCTTGTGGGGGCGTACAGGGAGCTACGAGCAGTACTTC
TRBV28,-,-,TRBJ1-2,CASAPRGADGYTF,TGTGCCAGCGCCCCTCGGGGGGCAGATGGCTACACCTTC
TRBV30,-,-,TRBJ1-6,CAWSSYQNRDSPLHF,TGTGCCTGGAGTTCTTATCAAAACAGAGATTCACCCCTCCACTTT
TRBV10-1,-,-,TRBJ1-6,CASTPGGSLYNSPLHF,TGCGCCAGCACCCCCGGGGGGTCTCTCTATAATTCACCCCTCCACTTT
TRBV30,-,-,TRBJ1-2,CAWSVERRYYGYTF,TGTGCCTGGAGTGTCGAAAGGAGGTACTATGGCTACACCTTC